The rows below give T cell receptor beta chains drawn from one sample of a study of blood T cell repertoires in COVID-19. Profiled with immunoSEQ multiplex PCR; TCRdb holds only in-frame clones, not every one. The sample lists tens of thousands of clones; approximately 88% were seen once. The sample taken for sequencing was peripheral blood. The receptor set was obtained from a human donor with active COVID-19. The donor label of this sample is uncertain. Each CDR3 is given with its conserved first and last residue. The order of the fields is J gene, D gene, clone size, V gene, CDR3 DNA, CDR3 protein. The D gene is left open where the match is weak. The size of a clone is reported for some rows only, either as once, few or many, or as a class for expanded clones.

j_call: TRBJ1-2
d_call: TRBD1
clone_size: NA
v_call: TRBV15
cdr3_nt: TGTGCCACCAGCAGAGATCAGGGGGCGGTAGGCTACACCTTC
cdr3_aa: CATSRDQGAVGYTF

j_call: TRBJ2-3
d_call: TRBD2
clone_size: NA
v_call: TRBV2
cdr3_nt: TGTGCCAGCGCTAGCGGGGGAATCACAGATACGCAGTATTTT
cdr3_aa: CASASGGITDTQYF

j_call: TRBJ1-5
d_call: NA
clone_size: NA
v_call: TRBV11-2
cdr3_nt: TGTGCCAGCAGCTCGACAGTAAATCAGCCCCAGCATTTT
cdr3_aa: CASSSTVNQPQHF

j_call: TRBJ1-1
d_call: NA
clone_size: NA
v_call: TRBV6-2/TRBV6-3
cdr3_nt: TGTGCCAGCAGTTACCCGAGGACTGAAGCTTTCTTT
cdr3_aa: CASSYPRTEAFF

j_call: TRBJ2-1
d_call: TRBD2
clone_size: NA
v_call: TRBV4-2
cdr3_nt: TGTGCCAGCAGCCAAGATGGTAGCGGGAGGAATGAGCAGTTCTTC
cdr3_aa: CASSQDGSGRNEQFF

j_call: TRBJ1-4
d_call: NA
clone_size: NA
v_call: TRBV2
cdr3_nt: TGTGCCAGCAGTAGACGAAATCTTGGTTTTGGGCAGACAACTAATGAAAAACTGTTTTTT
cdr3_aa: CASSRRNLGFGQTTNEKLFF

j_call: TRBJ2-2
d_call: TRBD2
clone_size: NA
v_call: TRBV6-2/TRBV6-3
cdr3_nt: TGTGCCAGCAGACCTGTAGCGGGAGTTGCCGGGGAGCTGTTTTTT
cdr3_aa: CASRPVAGVAGELFF

j_call: TRBJ1-2
d_call: NA
clone_size: once
v_call: TRBV6-6
cdr3_nt: TGTGCCAGCAGTTACCCGGAGGGGACGTATGGCTACACCTTC
cdr3_aa: CASSYPEGTYGYTF

j_call: TRBJ2-5
d_call: NA
clone_size: NA
v_call: TRBV6-5
cdr3_nt: TGTGCCAGCAGTTACTCGAGTGATAGTTTTGAGACCCAGTACTTC
cdr3_aa: CASSYSSDSFETQYF

j_call: TRBJ2-7
d_call: NA
clone_size: NA
v_call: TRBV10-3
cdr3_nt: TGTGCCATCAGTGGGGGACAAACCTACGAGCAGTACTTC
cdr3_aa: CAISGGQTYEQYF

j_call: TRBJ2-3
d_call: NA
clone_size: NA
v_call: TRBV7-3
cdr3_nt: TGTGCCAGCAGCCCGGAGGGGGGGGGCCTCACAGATACGCAGTATTTT
cdr3_aa: CASSPEGGGLTDTQYF

j_call: TRBJ1-4
d_call: NA
clone_size: NA
v_call: TRBV9
cdr3_nt: TGTGCCAGCAGCCCCCTAGCCGGGAATTCAAAGGATGAAAAACTGTTTTTT
cdr3_aa: CASSPLAGNSKDEKLFF

j_call: TRBJ1-4
d_call: NA
clone_size: NA
v_call: TRBV5-4
cdr3_nt: TGTGCCAGCAGCTTGAAGGGGGCTAATGAAAAACTGTTTTTT
cdr3_aa: CASSLKGANEKLFF

j_call: TRBJ2-7
d_call: NA
clone_size: NA
v_call: TRBV5-1
cdr3_nt: NA
cdr3_aa: CASSFGPGGSSEQYF

j_call: TRBJ1-2
d_call: NA
clone_size: NA
v_call: TRBV18
cdr3_nt: TGTGCCAGCTCACCCTCTCGAGACAGGCGGGTAGGCGGCTACACCTTC
cdr3_aa: CASSPSRDRRVGGYTF

j_call: TRBJ2-1
d_call: TRBD2
clone_size: NA
v_call: TRBV19
cdr3_nt: TGTGCCAGTAGGAATCTAGCGGGAGAATTAAGGCCGTTCTTC
cdr3_aa: CASRNLAGELRPFF

j_call: TRBJ2-1
d_call: TRBD1
clone_size: medium-sized
v_call: TRBV5-1
cdr3_nt: TGCGCCAGCAGCCCAGACAGGGGCCTTAATTACAATGAGCAGTTCTTC
cdr3_aa: CASSPDRGLNYNEQFF

j_call: TRBJ2-6
d_call: TRBD1
clone_size: NA
v_call: TRBV28
cdr3_nt: TGTGCCGCGGACAGGGGGTCTGGGGCCAACGTCCTGACTTTC
cdr3_aa: CAADRGSGANVLTF

j_call: TRBJ2-5
d_call: NA
clone_size: NA
v_call: TRBV10-1
cdr3_nt: TGCGCCAGCACATGCGCAGATATTGACCAGGGGACCCAGTACTTC
cdr3_aa: CASTCADIDQGTQYF

j_call: TRBJ1-4
d_call: NA
clone_size: NA
v_call: TRBV5-1
cdr3_nt: TGCGCCAGCAGCTCTGACAGCCTAATGGCTAATGAAAAACTGTTTTTT
cdr3_aa: CASSSDSLMANEKLFF

j_call: TRBJ2-2
d_call: TRBD2
clone_size: NA
v_call: TRBV7-2
cdr3_nt: TGTGCCAGCACCCCTGCTAGCGGGAGTCCCGGGGAGCTGTTTTTT
cdr3_aa: CASTPASGSPGELFF

j_call: TRBJ2-1
d_call: TRBD1
clone_size: NA
v_call: TRBV6-5
cdr3_nt: TGTGCCAGCAGGGCCGGGACAGGGCAGGGATGGGAGCAGTTCTTC
cdr3_aa: CASRAGTGQGWEQFF

j_call: TRBJ2-7
d_call: NA
clone_size: NA
v_call: TRBV2
cdr3_nt: TGTGCCAGCAGTGAATTAGCGGCAGGGCCCTACGAGCAGTACTTC
cdr3_aa: CASSELAAGPYEQYF

j_call: TRBJ2-5
d_call: TRBD1
clone_size: NA
v_call: TRBV12-3/TRBV12-4
cdr3_nt: TGTGCCAGCAGTGTAGACAGGGGAGAGACCCAGTACTTC
cdr3_aa: CASSVDRGETQYF

j_call: TRBJ2-1
d_call: NA
clone_size: NA
v_call: TRBV7-2
cdr3_nt: TGTGCCAGCAGCTTAGGGGGGAGGTCCTACAATGAGCAGTTCTTC
cdr3_aa: CASSLGGRSYNEQFF

j_call: TRBJ2-5
d_call: TRBD2
clone_size: once
v_call: TRBV2
cdr3_nt: TGTGCCAGCAGTGACCCCGCGGGGGGGGAAGAGACCCAGTACTTC
cdr3_aa: CASSDPAGGEETQYF

j_call: TRBJ2-7
d_call: NA
clone_size: NA
v_call: TRBV6-6
cdr3_nt: TGTGCCAGCACCGAGGGGGGGTCCTACGAGCAGTACTTC
cdr3_aa: CASTEGGSYEQYF

j_call: TRBJ1-2
d_call: NA
clone_size: NA
v_call: TRBV3-1/TRBV3-2
cdr3_nt: TGTGCCAGCAGCCAAGTCGGGGCGGGGGGTGGCTACACCTTC
cdr3_aa: CASSQVGAGGGYTF

j_call: TRBJ2-3
d_call: NA
clone_size: once
v_call: TRBV6-2/TRBV6-3
cdr3_nt: TGTGCCAGCAGCCGCCGGGGTATCTCCAGAGATACGCAGTATTTT
cdr3_aa: CASSRRGISRDTQYF

j_call: TRBJ1-2
d_call: TRBD1
clone_size: NA
v_call: TRBV5-1
cdr3_nt: TGCGCCAGCAGCTTCGGGACAGGGGTTTATGGCTACACCTTC
cdr3_aa: CASSFGTGVYGYTF

j_call: TRBJ1-1
d_call: TRBD1
clone_size: NA
v_call: TRBV27
cdr3_nt: TGTGCCAGCAGGCGGGACAGTAGTTACACTGAAGCTTTCTTT
cdr3_aa: CASRRDSSYTEAFF

j_call: TRBJ2-1
d_call: TRBD2
clone_size: NA
v_call: TRBV7-2
cdr3_nt: TGTGCCAGCAGCTCCTTCGCTGGGGGGGGGACCTCCTACAATGAGCAGTTCTTC
cdr3_aa: CASSSFAGGGTSYNEQFF

j_call: TRBJ2-6
d_call: NA
clone_size: NA
v_call: TRBV27
cdr3_nt: TGTGCCAGCAGTTTCGACAGCTCTGGGGCCAACGTCCTGACTTTC
cdr3_aa: CASSFDSSGANVLTF

j_call: TRBJ2-6
d_call: NA
clone_size: NA
v_call: TRBV4-1
cdr3_nt: TGCGCCAGCAGCCAAGATCGGCACTCGACATCTGGGGCCAACGTCCTGACTTTC
cdr3_aa: CASSQDRHSTSGANVLTF

j_call: TRBJ1-4
d_call: NA
clone_size: NA
v_call: TRBV6-5
cdr3_nt: TGTGCCAGCAGTTACTCAGGGGGAGAGAATGAAAAACTGTTTTTT
cdr3_aa: CASSYSGGENEKLFF

j_call: TRBJ1-5
d_call: NA
clone_size: NA
v_call: TRBV19
cdr3_nt: TGTGCCAGTAGTATACTCCGCGAACCGGGAGGTCAGCCCCAGCATTTT
cdr3_aa: CASSILREPGGQPQHF

j_call: TRBJ1-5
d_call: TRBD1
clone_size: NA
v_call: TRBV4-1
cdr3_nt: TGCGCCAGCAGCCCAGGACAGGGCAACCAGCCCCAGCATTTT
cdr3_aa: CASSPGQGNQPQHF

j_call: TRBJ2-2
d_call: TRBD1
clone_size: NA
v_call: TRBV10-3
cdr3_nt: TGTGCCATCAGTCCGGGACAGGGGGGCACCGGGGAGCTGTTTTTT
cdr3_aa: CAISPGQGGTGELFF

j_call: TRBJ1-3
d_call: TRBD1
clone_size: NA
v_call: TRBV30
cdr3_nt: TGTGCCGGCGCTAGGGACAGGGGAGGCGGAAACACCATATATTTT
cdr3_aa: CAGARDRGGGNTIYF

j_call: TRBJ1-1
d_call: NA
clone_size: NA
v_call: TRBV7-8
cdr3_nt: TGTGCCAGCACCTTCCTAGACGGCACTGAAGCTTTCTTT
cdr3_aa: CASTFLDGTEAFF

j_call: TRBJ2-3
d_call: TRBD2
clone_size: NA
v_call: TRBV5-4
cdr3_nt: TGTGCCAGCAGCAACCGAAAGACTAGCGGGGACGATACGCAGTATTTT
cdr3_aa: CASSNRKTSGDDTQYF

j_call: TRBJ2-1
d_call: NA
clone_size: NA
v_call: TRBV18
cdr3_nt: TGTGCCAGCTCACCACTACAGATATACAATGAGCAGTTCTTC
cdr3_aa: CASSPLQIYNEQFF

j_call: TRBJ1-3
d_call: NA
clone_size: NA
v_call: TRBV27
cdr3_nt: TGTGCCAGCAGTTTATCCGGGTACGGAAACACCATATATTTT
cdr3_aa: CASSLSGYGNTIYF

j_call: TRBJ1-3
d_call: NA
clone_size: NA
v_call: TRBV4-3
cdr3_nt: TGCGCCAGCAGCCAAGGGGACACCACCTCTGGAAACACCATATATTTT
cdr3_aa: CASSQGDTTSGNTIYF

j_call: TRBJ2-3
d_call: TRBD2
clone_size: medium-sized
v_call: TRBV6-1
cdr3_nt: TGTGCCAGCAGTGAACTAGCGGGGGGGCCAGATACGCAGTATTTT
cdr3_aa: CASSELAGGPDTQYF

j_call: TRBJ2-7
d_call: TRBD1
clone_size: NA
v_call: TRBV19
cdr3_nt: TGTGCCAGTAGCTCTGGGGGACAGCCCACCTCCTACGAGCAGTACTTC
cdr3_aa: CASSSGGQPTSYEQYF

j_call: TRBJ1-2
d_call: NA
clone_size: NA
v_call: TRBV28
cdr3_nt: TGTGCCAGCAGTTTAGTACGGCGGACAGAGTCTAACTATGGCTACACCTTC
cdr3_aa: CASSLVRRTESNYGYTF

j_call: TRBJ1-1
d_call: TRBD1
clone_size: NA
v_call: TRBV6-5
cdr3_nt: TGTGCCAGCAGGATTACAGACAGGGGCGCTGAAGCTTTCTTT
cdr3_aa: CASRITDRGAEAFF

j_call: TRBJ2-1
d_call: NA
clone_size: once
v_call: TRBV21-1
cdr3_nt: TGTGCCAGCAGCGCATCTAGCGGGCACTACAATGAGCAGTTCTTC
cdr3_aa: CASSASSGHYNEQFF

j_call: TRBJ2-3
d_call: NA
clone_size: NA
v_call: TRBV25-1
cdr3_nt: TGTGCCAGCAGTGACCTGACAACTAGCACAGATACGCAGTATTTT
cdr3_aa: CASSDLTTSTDTQYF

j_call: TRBJ2-7
d_call: TRBD1
clone_size: NA
v_call: TRBV4-1
cdr3_nt: TGCGCCAGCAGCCAAGCACCCGGGACAGGCAGGTCCTACGAGCAGTACTTC
cdr3_aa: CASSQAPGTGRSYEQYF

j_call: TRBJ1-6
d_call: TRBD1
clone_size: NA
v_call: TRBV28
cdr3_nt: TGTGCCAGCAGTCACCGGGACAGGGGATCACCCCTCCACTTT
cdr3_aa: CASSHRDRGSPLHF

j_call: TRBJ1-1
d_call: NA
clone_size: few
v_call: TRBV9
cdr3_nt: TGTGCCAGCAGCGTAGTACCAGGGAACACTGAAGCTTTCTTT
cdr3_aa: CASSVVPGNTEAFF

j_call: TRBJ2-7
d_call: TRBD1
clone_size: NA
v_call: TRBV5-1
cdr3_nt: TGCGCCAGCAGCTTAGACAGGGGGTACGAGCAGTACTTC
cdr3_aa: CASSLDRGYEQYF

j_call: TRBJ2-7
d_call: NA
clone_size: NA
v_call: TRBV5-4
cdr3_nt: TGTGCCAGCAGCACCCCGGGGGGCGCAAACGAGCAGTACTTC
cdr3_aa: CASSTPGGANEQYF

j_call: TRBJ2-7
d_call: TRBD2
clone_size: NA
v_call: TRBV7-2
cdr3_nt: TGTGCCAGCAGCTTAGTCGCCCTTACTAGCGGGCGAACCTACGAGCAGTACTTC
cdr3_aa: CASSLVALTSGRTYEQYF